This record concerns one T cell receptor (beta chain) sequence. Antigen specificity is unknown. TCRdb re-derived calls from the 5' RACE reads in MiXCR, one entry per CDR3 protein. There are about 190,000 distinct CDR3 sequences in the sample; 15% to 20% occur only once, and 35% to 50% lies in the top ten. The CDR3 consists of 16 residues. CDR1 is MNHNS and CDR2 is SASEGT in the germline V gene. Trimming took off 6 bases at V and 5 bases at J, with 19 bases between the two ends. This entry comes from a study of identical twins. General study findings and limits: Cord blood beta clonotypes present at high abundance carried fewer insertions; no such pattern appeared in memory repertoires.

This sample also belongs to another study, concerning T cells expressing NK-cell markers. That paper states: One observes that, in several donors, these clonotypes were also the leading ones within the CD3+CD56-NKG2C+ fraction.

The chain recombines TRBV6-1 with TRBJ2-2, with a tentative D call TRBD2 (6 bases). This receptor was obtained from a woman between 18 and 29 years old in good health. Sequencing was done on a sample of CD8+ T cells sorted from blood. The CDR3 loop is CASRPPGLWMTGELFF. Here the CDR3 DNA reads TGTGCCAGCAGGCCCCCGGGACTGTGGATGACCGGGGAGCTGTTTTTT.